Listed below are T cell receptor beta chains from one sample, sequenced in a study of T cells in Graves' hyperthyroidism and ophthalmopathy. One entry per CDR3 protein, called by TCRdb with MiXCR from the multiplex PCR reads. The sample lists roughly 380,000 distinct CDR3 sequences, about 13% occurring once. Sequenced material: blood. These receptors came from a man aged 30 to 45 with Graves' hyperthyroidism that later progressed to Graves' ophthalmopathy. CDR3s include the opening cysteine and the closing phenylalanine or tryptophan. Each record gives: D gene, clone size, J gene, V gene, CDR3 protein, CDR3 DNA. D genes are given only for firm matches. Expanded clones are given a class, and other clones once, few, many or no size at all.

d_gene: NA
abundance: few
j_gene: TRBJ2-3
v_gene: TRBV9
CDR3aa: CASSAWGDGTDTQYF
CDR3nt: TGTGCCAGCAGCGCCTGGGGCGATGGCACAGATACGCAGTATTTT

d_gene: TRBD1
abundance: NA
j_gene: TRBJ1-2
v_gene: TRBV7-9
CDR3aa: CASSDRQGAGYGYTF
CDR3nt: TGTGCCAGCAGCGACCGTCAGGGGGCCGGCTATGGCTACACCTTC

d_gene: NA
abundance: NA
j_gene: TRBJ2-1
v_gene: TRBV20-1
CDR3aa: CSARANNEQFF
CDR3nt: TGCAGTGCTAGAGCGAACAATGAGCAGTTCTTC

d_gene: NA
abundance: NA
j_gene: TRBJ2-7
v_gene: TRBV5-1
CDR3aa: CASSLIQPDEQYF
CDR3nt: TGCGCCAGCAGCTTGATACAGCCCGACGAGCAGTACTTC

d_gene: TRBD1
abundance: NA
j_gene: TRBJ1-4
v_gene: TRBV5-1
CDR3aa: CASSLSRQGNEKLFF
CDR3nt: TGCGCCAGCAGCTTGTCGAGACAGGGGAATGAAAAACTGTTTTTT

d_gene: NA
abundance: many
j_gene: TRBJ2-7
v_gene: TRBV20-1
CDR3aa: CRGSYGDNEQYF
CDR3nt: TGCAGGGGGAGTTATGGGGATAATGAGCAGTACTTC

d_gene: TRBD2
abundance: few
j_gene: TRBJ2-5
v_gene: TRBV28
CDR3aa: CASSRPGGKTQYF
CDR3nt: TGTGCCAGCAGTCGCCCGGGGGGAAAGACCCAGTACTTC

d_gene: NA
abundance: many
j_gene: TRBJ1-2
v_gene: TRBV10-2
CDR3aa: CASSEIGVGYTF
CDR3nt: TGCGCCAGCAGTGAGATAGGGGTTGGCTACACCTTC

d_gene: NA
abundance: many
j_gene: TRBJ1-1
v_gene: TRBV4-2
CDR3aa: CASSQQPGRKNTEAFF
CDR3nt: TGTGCCAGCAGCCAGCAACCGGGACGGAAGAACACTGAAGCTTTCTTT

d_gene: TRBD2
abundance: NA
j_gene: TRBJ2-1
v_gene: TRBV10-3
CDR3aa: CAIRPGLAAHLLYNEQFF
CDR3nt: TGTGCCATCAGGCCGGGACTAGCGGCCCATCTACTTTATAATGAGCAGTTCTTC

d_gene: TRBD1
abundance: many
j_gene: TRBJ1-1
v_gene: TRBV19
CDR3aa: CASSITGGSEAFF
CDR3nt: TGTGCCAGTAGTATAACAGGGGGCTCTGAAGCTTTCTTT

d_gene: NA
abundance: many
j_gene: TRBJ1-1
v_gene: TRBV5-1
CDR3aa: CASSDRDGPEAFF
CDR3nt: TGCGCCAGCAGCGACCGGGACGGACCTGAAGCTTTCTTT

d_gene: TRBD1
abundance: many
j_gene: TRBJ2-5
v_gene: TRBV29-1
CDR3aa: CSVSRGWEETQYF
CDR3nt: TGCAGCGTAAGCAGGGGGTGGGAGGAGACCCAGTACTTC

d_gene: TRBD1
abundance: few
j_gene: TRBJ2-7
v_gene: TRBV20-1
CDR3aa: CSVAGTVSYEQYF
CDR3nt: TGCAGTGTTGCCGGGACAGTCTCCTACGAGCAGTACTTC

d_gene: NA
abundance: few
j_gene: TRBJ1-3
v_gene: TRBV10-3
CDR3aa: CAIMFGNTIYF
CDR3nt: TGTGCCATCATGTTCGGAAACACCATATATTTT

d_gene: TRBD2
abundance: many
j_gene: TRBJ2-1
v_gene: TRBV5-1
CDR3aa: CASSLGYRGGSYNEQFF
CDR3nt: TGCGCCAGCAGCTTGGGCTATCGCGGGGGTTCGTACAATGAGCAGTTCTTC

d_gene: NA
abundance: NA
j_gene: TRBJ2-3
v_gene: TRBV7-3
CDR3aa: CASSPSSGVDTQYF
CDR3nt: TGTGCCAGCAGCCCCTCCTCGGGGGTTGATACGCAGTATTTT

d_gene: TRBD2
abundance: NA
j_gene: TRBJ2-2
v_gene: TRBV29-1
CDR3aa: CSVTGLAGGLPNTGELFF
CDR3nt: TGCAGCGTAACGGGACTAGCGGGGGGGCTGCCGAACACCGGGGAGCTGTTTTTT

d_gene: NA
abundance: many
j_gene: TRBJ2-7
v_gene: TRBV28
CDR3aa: CASSFSSEQYF
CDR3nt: TGTGCCAGCAGTTTCTCGTCCGAGCAGTACTTC

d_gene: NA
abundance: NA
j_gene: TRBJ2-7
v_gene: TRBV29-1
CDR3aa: CSVEEGTVTYEQYF
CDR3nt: TGCAGCGTTGAAGAGGGTACGGTAACCTACGAGCAGTACTTC

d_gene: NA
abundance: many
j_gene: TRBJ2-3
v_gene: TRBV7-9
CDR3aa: CASTTPGGRNRDTQYF
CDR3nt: TGTGCCAGCACCACTCCGGGGGGCCGTAATAGAGATACGCAGTATTTT

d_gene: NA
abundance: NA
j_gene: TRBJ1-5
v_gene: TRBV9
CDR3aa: CASSQGPGVGQPQHF
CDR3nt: TGTGCCAGCAGCCAAGGCCCCGGGGTGGGTCAGCCCCAGCATTTT

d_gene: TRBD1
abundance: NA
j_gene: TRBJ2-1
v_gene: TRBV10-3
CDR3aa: CAISATGLSYNEQFF
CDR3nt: TGTGCCATCAGTGCGACAGGGCTTTCCTACAATGAGCAGTTCTTC

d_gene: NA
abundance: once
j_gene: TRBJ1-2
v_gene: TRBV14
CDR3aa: CASSQDPLTPNLSTANYGYTF
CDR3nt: TGTGCCAGCAGCCAAGATCCCCTTACACCGAACCTCTCCACCGCTAACTATGGCTACACCTTC

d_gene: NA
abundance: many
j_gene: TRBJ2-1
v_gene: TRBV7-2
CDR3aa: CASSFGSTHEQFF
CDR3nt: TGTGCCAGCAGCTTCGGCAGTACCCATGAGCAGTTCTTC

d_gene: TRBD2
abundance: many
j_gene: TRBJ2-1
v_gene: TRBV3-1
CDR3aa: CASSSHGGAGRNEQFF
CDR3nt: TGTGCCAGCAGCTCCCACGGGGGAGCGGGGAGGAATGAGCAGTTCTTC

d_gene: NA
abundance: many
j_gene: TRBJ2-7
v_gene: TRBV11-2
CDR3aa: CASSLLTGTQDEQYF
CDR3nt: TGTGCCAGCAGCTTACTCACCGGGACACAAGACGAGCAGTACTTC

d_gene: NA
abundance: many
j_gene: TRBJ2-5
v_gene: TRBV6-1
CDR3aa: CASSETHRSQETQYF
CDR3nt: TGTGCCAGCAGTGAGACCCACAGAAGCCAAGAGACCCAGTACTTC

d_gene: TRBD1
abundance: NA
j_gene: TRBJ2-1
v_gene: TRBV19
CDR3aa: CASSIRQGDNEQFF
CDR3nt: TGTGCCAGTAGTATCCGACAGGGTGACAATGAGCAGTTCTTC

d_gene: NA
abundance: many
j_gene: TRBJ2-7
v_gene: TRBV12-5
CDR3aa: CASGLGRELTYEQYF
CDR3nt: TGTGCTAGTGGTTTGGGCAGGGAACTTACCTACGAGCAGTACTTC

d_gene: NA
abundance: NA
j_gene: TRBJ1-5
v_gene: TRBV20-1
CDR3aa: CSARARDNSPYSNQPQHF
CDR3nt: TGCAGTGCTAGAGCCCGGGACAACAGTCCTTATAGCAATCAGCCCCAGCATTTT

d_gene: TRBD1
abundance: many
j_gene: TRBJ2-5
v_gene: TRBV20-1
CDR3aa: CSARATGGRDNGETQYF
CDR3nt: TGCAGTGCTAGAGCTACAGGGGGCCGAGACAACGGAGAGACCCAGTACTTC

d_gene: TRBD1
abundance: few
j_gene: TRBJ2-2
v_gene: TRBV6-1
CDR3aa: CASSTQGGWELFF
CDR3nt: TGTGCCAGCAGTACACAGGGGGGCTGGGAGCTGTTTTTT

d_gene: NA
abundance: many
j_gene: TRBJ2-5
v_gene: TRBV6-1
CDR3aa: CASSEGTTLGETQYF
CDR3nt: TGTGCCAGCAGTGAAGGGACTACTCTCGGAGAGACCCAGTACTTC

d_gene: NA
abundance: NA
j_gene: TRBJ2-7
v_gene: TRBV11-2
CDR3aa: CASSSPLSSYEQYF
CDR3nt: TGTGCCAGCAGCTCCCCTCTGAGCTCCTACGAGCAGTACTTC

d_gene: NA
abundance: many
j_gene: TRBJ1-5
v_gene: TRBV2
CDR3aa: CASNEQGSQPQHF
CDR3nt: TGTGCCAGCAATGAACAAGGGTCTCAGCCCCAGCATTTT

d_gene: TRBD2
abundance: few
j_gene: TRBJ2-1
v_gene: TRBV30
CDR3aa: CAWKAGGWNEQFF
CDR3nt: TGTGCCTGGAAAGCGGGGGGGTGGAATGAGCAGTTCTTC

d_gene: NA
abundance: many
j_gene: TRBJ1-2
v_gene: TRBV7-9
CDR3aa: CASSFLRGNYGYTF
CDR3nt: TGTGCCAGCAGCTTTCTAAGGGGGAACTATGGCTACACCTTC

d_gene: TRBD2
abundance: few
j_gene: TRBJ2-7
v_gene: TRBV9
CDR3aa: CASSKGLAAYEQYF
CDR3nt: TGTGCCAGCAGCAAGGGACTAGCGGCCTACGAGCAGTACTTC

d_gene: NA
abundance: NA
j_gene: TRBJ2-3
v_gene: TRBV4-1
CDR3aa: CASSQVTVPSTDTQYF
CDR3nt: TGCGCCAGCAGCCAGGTGACAGTTCCTAGCACAGATACGCAGTATTTT

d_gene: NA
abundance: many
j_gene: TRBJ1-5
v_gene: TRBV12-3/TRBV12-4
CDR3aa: CASSPIRGGQPQHF
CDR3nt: TGTGCCAGCAGCCCCATCAGGGGTGGTCAGCCCCAGCATTTT

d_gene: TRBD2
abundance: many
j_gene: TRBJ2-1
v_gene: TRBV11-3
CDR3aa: CASSLRASGLYNEQFF
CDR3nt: TGTGCCAGCAGCTTAAGGGCTAGCGGACTATACAATGAGCAGTTCTTC

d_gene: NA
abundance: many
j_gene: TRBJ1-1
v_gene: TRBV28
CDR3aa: CASSRDRLMNTEAFF
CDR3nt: TGTGCCAGCAGCCGTGACAGACTCATGAACACTGAAGCTTTCTTT

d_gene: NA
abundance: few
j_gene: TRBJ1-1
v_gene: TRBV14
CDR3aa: CASSPLGPNTEAFF
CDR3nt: TGTGCCAGCAGCCCCCTGGGGCCCAACACTGAAGCTTTCTTT

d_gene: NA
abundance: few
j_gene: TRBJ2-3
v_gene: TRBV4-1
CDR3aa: CASSPRSFDTQYF
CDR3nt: TGCGCCAGCAGCCCCCGCTCATTTGATACGCAGTATTTT